A single sample gave rise to the 9 T cell receptor beta chains below, sequenced in a study of molecular identifiers for immune sequencing clone quantification. TCRdb independently ran MiXCR on the PCR reads; one entry per CDR3 protein. The sample has some 100,000 distinct CDR3 sequences; under 40% are singletons. Sequencing input: naive CD8+ T cells from blood, with Jurkat cell RNA spiked in. The subset is: FACS-sorted CD8+CD4-CCR7+CD45RA+ naive T cells. The receptors come from a human donor in good health. Some libraries in this study had Jurkat cell RNA spiked in.

There are a few counts of this clonotype. This chain uses TRBV7-9 with TRBJ2-5; 8 bases match TRBD1. Per the germline V gene, CDR1 is SEHNR and CDR2 is FQNEAQ (reference sequence). V lost 4 bases and J lost 5; bases outside the gene matches: 6. The CDR3 has 14 residues. The CDR3: CASSSQGAQETQYF. The CDR3 nucleotides read TGTGCCAGCAGCTCCCAGGGGGCGCAGGAGACCCAGTACTTC.

This clonotype was picked up a small number of times. The V gene is TRBV3-1, the J gene TRBJ1-5, with 12 bases matching TRBD1. Germline assignment: CDR1 LGHDT and CDR2 YNNKEL (reference sequence). There are 16 residues in the CDR3. Unmatched junction bases numbered 7, after V lost 4 bases and J lost 6 bases. The CDR3 sequence is CASSPSGQGAGQPQHF. The CDR3 coding sequence is TGTGCCAGCAGCCCGTCGGGACAGGGGGCAGGTCAGCCCCAGCATTTT.

The table lists this clonotype with many counts. The chain links TRBV28 to TRBJ2-7, with a weak D call TRBD2 (5 bases). V was trimmed by 11 bases and J by 4 bases, leaving 24 bases between them. The CDR3 loop spans 15 amino acids. Germline lookup yields CDR1 MDHEN and CDR2 SYDVKM. The CDR3 DNA follows: TGTGCCCACGCCGGTCTCAGGACCCGAGGGTACGAGCAGTACTTC. Translating gives CAHAGLRTRGYEQYF.

This clonotype was found a few times. V gene TRBV28 combines with J gene TRBJ2-1, with 11 bases matching TRBD2. Looked up from germline, CDR1 is MDHEN and CDR2 is SYDVKM. Trimming cost V 9 bases and J 6 bases; bases outside gene matches: 10. The CDR3 sequence is 15 residues long. Written as DNA, the CDR3 is TGTGCCAGTGGTGGTAGCGGGAGGGCCTCCAATGAGCAGTTCTTC. Translation gives CASGGSGRASNEQFF.

The chain links TRBV6-2 or TRBV6-3 to TRBJ2-1; TRBD2 agrees at 7 bases. The germline CDR1 and CDR2 sequences are MNHEY and SVGEGT. The ends lost 4 bases at V and 6 bases at J; junction bases unmatched: 6. This CDR3 region has 14 residues. CDR3 loop: CASSFQWEGNEQFF. The CDR3 bases are TGTGCCAGCAGTTTTCAGTGGGAGGGCAATGAGCAGTTCTTC.

This rearrangement joins TRBV28 to TRBJ2-3; weak D call: TRBD1 (6 bases). The DNA end is more similar to TRBJ1-5, so the J call may be wrong. CDR1 and CDR2 from the germline V gene are MDHEN and SYDVKM. The CDR3 extends over 15 amino acids. The CDR3 nucleotides are TGTGCCACCGCGTCCCCACGGGGGGCTACAGATACGCAGCATTTT. Its protein is CATASPRGATDTQHF.

A remark on this clonotype: A much more abundant neighbour one base away suggests this may be a read error. The chain links TRBV29-1 to TRBJ2-3, with D perhaps matching TRBD1 (7 bases). CDR1 SQVTM and CDR2 ANQGSEA come from the germline V gene. CDR3 size: 15 residues. The CDR3 reads CGVESRQGGTDTQYF. CDR3 nucleotide sequence: TGCGGCGTTGAGTCGAGGCAGGGGGGTACAGATACGCAGTATTTT.

This clonotype was counted a few times. The CDR3, as DNA: TGTGCCAGCACCCCTGGGACAGGGGGAGTCTACGAGCAGTACTTC. It yields the protein CASTPGTGGVYEQYF. This chain links TRBV12-3 or TRBV12-4 with TRBJ2-7, with 11 nucleotides matching TRBD1. V lost 7 bases, J lost 3 bases, and 8 bases stayed unmatched. The CDR3 is 15 amino acids.

This clonotype was counted a few times. This rearrangement joins TRBV11-2 to TRBJ2-7, with D tentatively TRBD2 (6 bases). The CDR3 extends over 15 amino acids. V dropped 1 base and J dropped 4 bases, with 14 bases sitting between them. Germline V lookup: CDR1 SGHAT, CDR2 FQNNGV. The CDR3 nucleotides read TGTGCCAGCAGCTTAGGTAGCGGAGAGGGGTACGAGCAGTACTTC. The encoded protein is CASSLGSGEGYEQYF.